This T cell receptor (beta chain) was sequenced for a study of CD8 T cells in Susac syndrome. RNA was extracted with the RNeasy kit, and a quantity of 0.5 to 1 ug was reverse transcribed using random hexamers. From the immunoSEQ multiplex PCR reads, TCRdb called clonotypes with MiXCR, one entry per CDR3 protein. The repertoire holds about 430,000 distinct CDR3 sequences, with roughly 85% as singletons. A word on this clonotype: An end of the junction differs from the germline gene, which may be a read error.

Per the germline V gene, CDR1 is LGHDT and CDR2 is YNNKEL (reference sequence). This CDR3 spans 16 amino acids. This sequence joins TRBV3-1 and TRBJ2-3, with 9 bases that match TRBD2. The sample was CD8+ T cells from PBMCs. The source is a human donor with multiple sclerosis. The CDR3 coding sequence is TGTGCCAGCGGCCAAGGACTAGCGTTTCTTACAGATACGCAGTGTTTT. Translated, it gives CASGQGLAFLTDTQCF.